These 25 T cell receptor beta chains share one sample of origin, sequenced in a study of CD4+ T cells in melanoma. Generated by immunoSEQ multiplex PCR, the TCRdb table keeps only in-frame clones and is missing some. The data show about 55,000 clones, over 60% seen once. Sequenced sample: tumor tissue. These TCRs come from a human donor with melanoma.

V and J are TRBV7-3 and TRBJ1-2; no definite D call. This CDR3 is 13 amino acids long. The germline V and J ends were trimmed by 0 bases and 6 bases, with 8 bases remaining between them. Germline V CDR1 and CDR2: SGHTA, FQGTGA. The CDR3 is CASSLTGLHGYTF. The CDR3 nucleotides are TGTGCCAGCAGCTTAACCGGACTCCATGGCTACACCTTC. Full variable domain (outside the CDR3, taken from reference TRBV7-3 and TRBJ1-2): GAGVSQTPSNKVTEKGKYVELRCDPISGHTALYWYRQSLGQGPEFLIYFQGTGAADDSGLPNDRFFAVRPEGSVSTLKIQRTERGDSAVYLCASSLTGLHGYTFGSGTRLTVV.

The V gene is TRBV28, the J gene TRBJ2-7; D gene uncertain. Germline assignment: CDR1 MDHEN and CDR2 SYDVKM. Trimming left V 2 bases short and J 3 bases short, with 17 bases between. CDR3 length: 16 residues. The CDR3 DNA is TGTGCCAGCAGTTTACCGCCGTGGGCAGAAGACTACGAGCAGTACTTC. Encoded protein: CASSLPPWAEDYEQYF. Using reference TRBV28 and TRBJ2-7 for the parts outside the CDR3, the full variable domain is DVKVTQSSRYLVKRTGEKVFLECVQDMDHENMFWYRQDPGLGLRLIYFSYDVKMKEKGDIPEGYSVSREKKERFSLILESASTNQTSMYLCASSLPPWAEDYEQYFGPGTRLTVT.

The chain recombines TRBV6-6 with TRBJ1-1; 7 bases align to TRBD1. CDR3 length: 15 amino acids. Germline trimming cut 8 bases from V and 0 bases from J; bases unmatched to any gene: 9. In germline, CDR1 is MNHNY, CDR2 SVGAGI (reference sequence). CDR3 amino acids: CASRWDSALNTEAFF. CDR3 bases: TGTGCCAGCCGGTGGGACAGCGCCCTGAACACTGAAGCTTTCTTT.

The chain is built from TRBV6-1 and TRBJ2-4, with 8 bases aligning to TRBD1. The CDR3 runs 16 residues. V gave up 4 bases and J gave up 0 bases; unmatched junction bases: 5. Germline V gene data show CDR1 as MNHNS and CDR2 as SASEGT. The CDR3 protein is CASSVDRGLAKNIQYF. The CDR3 DNA follows: TGTGCCAGCAGTGTTGACAGGGGACTAGCCAAAAACATTCAGTACTTC.

This chain uses TRBV18 with TRBJ1-6; D call uncertain. The ends were cut back, 2 bases at V and 14 bases at J, with 19 bases in the middle. The germline gives CDR1 KGHSH, CDR2 LQKENI. This CDR3 region has 15 residues. The CDR3 DNA reads TGTGCCAGCTCACCAGTGACCGAGGAGTTTTCCTCCCTCCACTTT. Amino acids: CASSPVTEEFSSLHF.

The chain recombines TRBV19 with TRBJ1-5; D is possibly TRBD1 (5 bases). The CDR3 runs 15 residues. In germline, CDR1 is LNHDA, CDR2 SQIVND (reference sequence). V shed 5 bases and J shed 5 bases, with 16 bases lying between them. The CDR3: CASSSKQGAHQPQHF. The CDR3 DNA reads TGTGCCAGTAGTTCCAAGCAGGGAGCACATCAGCCCCAGCATTTT.

This CDR3 reads CASSLYGRPYEQYF. The CDR3 region has the DNA TGTGCCAGCAGCTTATATGGCAGGCCCTACGAGCAGTACTTC. This chain connects TRBV7-9 to TRBJ2-7; D remains unclear. The V end was cut by 2 bases, the J end by 2 bases, with 10 bases between. The CDR3 runs to 14 residues. Germline V CDR1 and CDR2: SEHNR, FQNEAQ (reference sequence).

This rearrangement joins TRBV27 to TRBJ2-1; maybe TRBD2 (7 bases). The length of the CDR3 is 12 residues. Trimming shortened V by 2 bases and J by 9 bases, and 8 bases separated the two germline ends. Germline assignment: CDR1 MNHEY and CDR2 SMNVEV (reference sequence). The CDR3 region has the DNA TGTGCCAGCAGTTTACGGGGGGCTGAGCAGTTCTTC. Protein: CASSLRGAEQFF.

Only a few counts were recorded for this clone. V gene TRBV7-9 combines with J gene TRBJ1-1, with a weak D call TRBD1 (6 bases). CDR1 is SEHNR and CDR2 is FQNEAQ in the germline V gene (reference sequence). Trimming removed 5 bases at V and 1 base at J, with 20 bases between. This CDR3 comprises 17 residues. CDR3 sequence (DNA): TGTGCCAGCAGCACAGGGACCGACGCCTCGGGGAACACTGAAGCTTTCTTT. Its protein product is CASSTGTDASGNTEAFF.

J is TRBJ2-2 and V is TRBV7-3; 8 nucleotides match TRBD2. CDR1 and CDR2 from the germline V gene are SGHTA and FQGTGA. CDR3 length equals 14 residues. V trimming: 0 bases; J trimming: 6 bases; junction bases outside the gene matches: 0. The CDR3 region is CASSLTSGAGELFF. In nucleotides, the CDR3 is TGTGCCAGCAGCTTAACTAGCGGGGCCGGGGAGCTGTTTTTT.

This chain connects TRBV28 to TRBJ2-7, with 9 bases lining up with TRBD1. Germline trimming cut 3 bases from V and 3 bases from J; bases unmatched to any gene: 18. The CDR3 is made up of 19 amino acids. In germline, CDR1 is MDHEN, CDR2 SYDVKM. Here the CDR3 reads CASSLTPPLFRTGDYEQYF. The CDR3 nucleotides read TGTGCCAGCAGTTTGACCCCACCCCTTTTTCGGACAGGGGACTACGAGCAGTACTTC.

J is TRBJ2-7 and V is TRBV7-9; D remains ambiguous. There are 15 residues in the CDR3. V lost 1 base to trimming and J lost 4 bases, with 14 bases between them. Germline assignment: CDR1 SEHNR and CDR2 FQNEAQ (reference sequence). CDR3 in DNA: TGTGCCAGCAGCTTAGATTGGGCAGCGTCATACGAGCAGTACTTC. Protein sequence: CASSLDWAASYEQYF.

The chain uses TRBV7-2 and TRBJ1-6, with TRBD1 identical over 7 bases. The CDR3 consists of 16 residues. The trim removed 5 bases at V and 7 bases at J, leaving 11 bases unmatched. Per germline, CDR1 SGHTA and CDR2 FQGNSA. This chain's CDR3 is CASSLRDSRGNSPLHF. The CDR3 DNA is TGTGCCAGCAGCCTACGGGACAGCCGTGGAAATTCACCCCTCCACTTT.

The chain employs TRBV6-5 and TRBJ1-5, with 7 bases aligning to TRBD1. Germline CDR1 is MNHEY and CDR2 is SVGAGI. The CDR3 is made up of 14 amino acids. Trimming at V came to 6 bases and at J to 2 bases, leaving 4 bases not matched to a gene. CDR3 sequence (DNA): TGTGCCAGCAGGCTCGGGACAGGCAATCAGCCCCAGCATTTT. Its protein product is CASRLGTGNQPQHF.

The chain links TRBV21-1 to TRBJ1-1. TRBV21-1 is recorded as a pseudogene. The CDR3 runs 15 residues. The CDR3 nucleotides read TGTGCCAGCAGCAAAGTGACGAAATTGAACACTGAAGCTTTCTTT. Translating gives CASSKVTKLNTEAFF.

V is TRBV4-2 and J is TRBJ2-1; possibly TRBD1 or TRBD2 for D (5 bases each). V gave up 2 bases and J gave up 0 bases, with 11 bases separating them. The CDR3 is made up of 16 amino acids. CDR1 LGHNA and CDR2 YNFKEQ come from the germline V gene. The CDR3 DNA is TGTGCCAGCAGCCAACCACGGGGCAGCTCCTACAATGAGCAGTTCTTC. Protein: CASSQPRGSSYNEQFF.

This clone has a single count. The V gene is TRBV30, the J gene TRBJ1-2; D is uncertain. Trimming shortened V by 6 bases and J by 5 bases, and 19 bases separated the two germline ends. From germline, CDR1 is GTSNPN and CDR2 SVGIG (reference sequence). The CDR3 is 14 residues long. The chain's CDR3 is CACTHPETLYGYTF. The CDR3 nucleotides are TGTGCCTGTACACACCCCGAGACCCTATATGGCTACACCTTC.

The rearrangement links TRBV9 to TRBJ1-3, with D unclear. Germline assignment: CDR1 SGDLS and CDR2 YYNGEE. V shed 4 bases and J shed 7 bases, with 9 bases lying between them. The CDR3 covers 12 residues. Written as DNA, the CDR3 is TGTGCCAGCAGCCCTCCTTGGAACACCATATATTTT. This encodes CASSPPWNTIYF.

The V gene is TRBV11-2, the J gene TRBJ1-1; no definite D call. The CDR3 is made up of 13 amino acids. Trimming took 5 bases from V and 1 from J, leaving 8 bases between them. From germline, CDR1 is SGHAT and CDR2 FQNNGV. CDR3 region: CASSINQNTEAFF. The CDR3 DNA reads as TGTGCCAGCAGCATCAACCAGAACACTGAAGCTTTCTTT. Drawing the rest from reference TRBV11-2 and TRBJ1-1, the complete variable domain is EAGVAQSPRYKIIEKRQSVAFWCNPISGHATLYWYQQILGQGPKLLIQFQNNGVVDDSQLPKDRFSAERLKGVDSTLKIQPAKLEDSAVYLCASSINQNTEAFFGQGTRLTVV.

This clone has more than one count but fewer than ten. The CDR3 sequence: CASSFSPVGYEQYF. CDR3 coding DNA: TGTGCCAGCAGTTTTAGTCCGGTTGGCTACGAGCAGTACTTC. The chain couples TRBV6-5 to TRBJ2-7; D gene uncertain. Germline values: CDR1 MNHEY, CDR2 SVGAGI. This CDR3 spans 14 amino acids. The germline V and J ends were trimmed by 4 bases and 3 bases, with 13 bases remaining between them.

This clone was found many times. The chain carries TRBV27 and TRBJ1-1; TRBD1 matches 8 bases. The CDR3 spans 14 residues. Looked up from germline, CDR1 is MNHEY and CDR2 is SMNVEV (reference sequence). Trimming cost V 5 bases and J 5 bases; bases outside gene matches: 7. The CDR3 here is CASSLMWDRTEAFF. As DNA, the CDR3 is TGTGCCAGCAGTCTCATGTGGGACAGGACTGAAGCTTTCTTT.

This chain connects TRBV5-1 to TRBJ2-7; either TRBD1 or TRBD2 may supply D (6 bases each). Germline V gene sequence: CDR1 SGHRS, CDR2 YFSETQ. The CDR3 covers 15 residues. Trimming removed 0 bases from V and 3 bases from J, with 13 bases in between. The CDR3 region has the DNA TGCGCCAGCAGCTTGGGTCCGGGGGCAAGCTACGAGCAGTACTTC. Its protein product is CASSLGPGASYEQYF.

The chain uses TRBV7-9 and TRBJ2-5, with D uncertain. Near its end, the DNA agrees better with TRBJ2-7, so the J call may be wrong. Germline values: CDR1 SEHNR, CDR2 FQNEAQ (reference sequence). The CDR3 contains 12 residues. CDR3 sequence (DNA): TGTGCCAGCAGCTACCCCATCCACGAGCAGTACTTC. Protein: CASSYPIHEQYF.

The chain is built from TRBV6-5 and TRBJ1-2; 8 bases match TRBD1. V dropped 5 bases and J dropped 1; count of bases not matched to a gene: 6. This CDR3 spans 15 amino acids. Germline values: CDR1 MNHEY, CDR2 SVGAGI. The CDR3 is CASSGQGWDNYGYTF. The CDR3 region has the DNA TGTGCCAGCAGTGGACAGGGATGGGATAACTATGGCTACACCTTC.

This sequence joins TRBV5-1 and TRBJ2-2; TRBD1 is a possible D gene (6 bases). This CDR3 comprises 14 residues. The ends were cut back, 4 bases at V and 7 bases at J, with 14 bases in the middle. Germline V gene data show CDR1 as SGHRS and CDR2 as YFSETQ. CDR3 region: CASSGRGNDGELFF. The CDR3 nucleotides are TGCGCCAGCAGCGGAAGGGGGAATGACGGGGAGCTGTTTTTT.